The present T cell receptor (beta chain) was sequenced within a study of control samples from healthy donors and cancer patients. The method was immunoSEQ multiplex PCR; TCRdb's version includes in-frame clones alone and lacks a portion of them. Of about 100,000 clones in the sample, roughly nine tenths are singletons; the top ten hold over 15%. This receptor was obtained from a woman in her fifties or sixties in good health. Material: blood.

The CDR3 coding sequence is TGTGCCAGCAGCCAAAGACGGGTCGGCTACACCTTC. Translation: CASSQRRVGYTF. The chain is built from TRBV3-1 (or the pseudogene TRBV3-2) and TRBJ1-2; D ambiguous. Germline V CDR1 and CDR2: LGHDT, YNNKEL (reference sequence). The V gene lost 2 bases and the J gene lost 8 bases, with 9 bases spanning the gap. The CDR3 is 12 residues long.